The 32 T cell receptor beta chains reported below all come from one sample, sequenced in a study of Ad26.COV2.S vaccination and SARS-CoV-2 variants. Stated treatment: 19 received Ad26.COV2.S at low or high dose, single or two shots; roughly five received placebo; per-sample allocation not given. Collection of the samples took place on day 63 after the first injection of vaccine or placebo. The protocol was immunoSEQ multiplex PCR, while the TCRdb copy is restricted to in-frame clones and leaves out a portion. The sample carries roughly 400,000 clones, approximately 91% recorded once. Sequences were derived from peripheral blood, sampled in a trial of Ad26.COV2.S vaccine versus placebo. These receptors were collected from a person aged 18-65 years who received the Ad26.COV2.S COVID-19 vaccine or a placebo.

The V call is TRBV6-4, the J call TRBJ2-3; 9 bases align to TRBD2. The CDR3 contains 16 residues. CDR1 is MRHNA, CDR2 SNTAGT, per germline. Trimming took 3 bases from V and 4 from J; bases not matched to a gene: 8. CDR3 coding DNA: TGTGCCAGCAGTGAACTTAGCGGGAGCAACGCAGATACGCAGTATTTT. This translates into CASSELSGSNADTQYF.

The J gene is TRBJ2-1, the V gene TRBV15; 12 bases agree with TRBD2. Germline CDR1 and CDR2: LNHNV and YYDKDF (reference sequence). V shed 0 bases and J 0 bases; nucleotides not matched to a gene: 6. The CDR3 covers 19 residues. The CDR3 is CATSREGLAGSSSYNEQFF. In nucleotides, the CDR3 is TGTGCCACCAGCAGAGAAGGACTAGCGGGGTCGAGCTCCTACAATGAGCAGTTCTTC.

The gene calls are TRBV5-1 and TRBJ2-5; D is perhaps TRBD1 (6 bases). Germline CDR1 reads SGHRS; CDR2 reads YFSETQ. Trimming removed 0 bases at V and 8 bases at J, with 11 bases between. CDR3 length: 13 amino acids. This chain's CDR3 is CASSLGDNDTQYF. CDR3 DNA: TGCGCCAGCAGCTTGGGGGACAACGATACCCAGTACTTC.

This chain links TRBV7-2 with TRBJ1-5; D is uncertain. The CDR3 has 13 residues. Per the germline V gene, CDR1 is SGHTA and CDR2 is FQGNSA. Trimming shortened V by 5 bases and J by 7 bases, and 12 bases separated the two germline ends. CDR3 residues: CASSTQKRQPQHF. The CDR3 region has the DNA TGTGCCAGCAGCACCCAGAAACGGCAGCCCCAGCATTTT.

The genes are TRBV20-1 and TRBJ1-1; 9 nucleotides align to TRBD1. CDR3 size: 14 residues. The junction had 3 bases not matched to a gene; V was cut back by 3 bases and J by 1 base. Germline CDR1 DFQATT, CDR2 SNEGSKA (reference sequence). This CDR3 is CSASRGQGNTEAFF. CDR3 in DNA: TGCAGTGCTAGTAGGGGACAGGGGAACACTGAAGCTTTCTTT.

This rearrangement joins TRBV19 to TRBJ1-1, with D possibly TRBD1 on 6 matching bases. The germline V gene has CDR1 LNHDA and CDR2 SQIVND (reference sequence). This CDR3 is built from 14 residues. V gave up 7 bases and J gave up 1 base, with 13 bases separating them. The CDR3 DNA follows: TGTGCCAGTACCCGGACAGATCCGAACACTGAAGCTTTCTTT. Translating it yields CASTRTDPNTEAFF.

This rearrangement joins TRBV25-1 to TRBJ2-2, with 7 bases identical to TRBD2. The CDR3 length is 17 residues. The V segment lost 4 bases and the J segment 2 bases; nucleotides outside the gene matches: 10. Germline assignment: CDR1 MGHDK and CDR2 SYGVNS. The CDR3 loop reads CASSAWGGRGNTGELFF. CDR3 nucleotide sequence: TGTGCCAGCAGTGCGTGGGGGGGAAGGGGTAACACCGGGGAGCTGTTTTTT.

The chain employs TRBV11-3 and TRBJ2-7, with a weak D call TRBD1 (6 bases). The ends were cut back, 1 base at V and 2 bases at J, with 12 bases in the middle. The germline V gene encodes CDR1 SGHNT and CDR2 YENEEA. This CDR3 contains 15 residues. For the CDR3, the DNA is TGTGCCAGCAGCTTAGGACGGGACACGACCTACGAGCAGTACTTC. This encodes CASSLGRDTTYEQYF.

This chain joins TRBV6-5 and TRBJ2-5; 7 bases are shared with TRBD2. This CDR3 is built from 15 residues. CDR1 is MNHEY and CDR2 is SVGAGI in the germline V gene. The trim removed 0 bases at V and 1 base at J, leaving 2 bases unmatched. For the CDR3, the DNA is TGTGCCAGCAGTTACTCGGGGGGGATCCAAGAGACCCAGTACTTC. It codes for CASSYSGGIQETQYF.

Only a few counts were recorded for this clone. The rearrangement uses TRBV5-1 and TRBJ1-6; perhaps TRBD1 as D (6 bases). CDR1 SGHRS and CDR2 YFSETQ come from the germline V gene. This CDR3 contains 18 residues. The V end was cut by 3 bases, the J end by 10 bases, with 26 bases between. The CDR3 DNA follows: TGCGCCAGCAGCTCCGGCAGGGGTAGGCAGGCCGGGGCGTCACCCCTCCACTTT. It translates to CASSSGRGRQAGASPLHF.

The chain uses TRBV6-6 and TRBJ2-7; either TRBD1 or TRBD2 may fit D (7 bases each). CDR1 is MNHNY and CDR2 is SVGAGI in the germline V gene (reference sequence). Trimming removed 2 bases from V and 9 bases from J, with 17 bases in between. The CDR3 totals 14 residues. Here the CDR3 reads CASSYTWEGAAQYF. The CDR3, as DNA: TGTGCCAGCAGTTACACGTGGGAGGGGGCCGCGCAGTACTTC.

This clone was recorded only once. This chain uses TRBV19 with TRBJ2-7; TRBD1 matches 11 bases. Trimming removed 5 bases from V and 3 bases from J; junction bases left unmatched: 6. The germline CDR1 and CDR2 sequences are LNHDA and SQIVND (reference sequence). The CDR3 is made up of 15 amino acids. The CDR3 sequence: CASSSKGTGGYEQYF. The CDR3 DNA sequence: TGTGCCAGTAGTTCTAAGGGGACAGGGGGCTACGAGCAGTACTTC.

The chain joins TRBV27 to TRBJ1-1; the D gene is possibly TRBD1 (5 bases). The CDR3 has 15 amino acids. V lost 5 bases to trimming and J lost 6 bases, with 19 bases between them. The germline CDR1 and CDR2 sequences are MNHEY and SMNVEV (reference sequence). CDR3 sequence: CASSPMPPGGAEAFF. DNA for the CDR3: TGTGCCAGCAGTCCCATGCCCCCCGGGGGGGCTGAAGCTTTCTTT.

The chain combines TRBV19 with TRBJ1-4; D gene ambiguous. The CDR3 contains 14 residues. V lost 7 bases and J 3 bases, leaving 12 bases between the germline ends. Germline CDR1 LNHDA, CDR2 SQIVND (reference sequence). The CDR3 sequence is CASTTWGANEKLFF. The CDR3 DNA is TGTGCCAGTACCACGTGGGGAGCTAATGAAAAACTGTTTTTT.

This rearrangement joins TRBV7-2 to TRBJ2-1; 7 bases align to TRBD2. Germline loops: CDR1 SGHTA, CDR2 FQGNSA. The V and J ends lost 5 bases and 2 bases, in that order; junction bases with no gene match: 12. This CDR3 has 17 amino acids. The CDR3 DNA is TGTGCCAGCAGCCTCAAGGGGAGCGGGGAGCCCTACAATGAGCAGTTCTTC. This gives the protein CASSLKGSGEPYNEQFF.

CDR3 loop: CATLLADSYEQYF. Written as DNA, the CDR3 is TGTGCCACCCTTCTAGCGGACTCCTACGAGCAGTACTTC. V is TRBV25-1 and J is TRBJ2-7, with 7 bases fitting TRBD2. The V gene end was trimmed by 10 bases and the J gene end by 0 bases; junction bases not matched to a gene: 6. This CDR3 has 13 residues. The germline V gene has CDR1 MGHDK and CDR2 SYGVNS.

The rearrangement links TRBV6-5 to TRBJ2-2, with D uncertain. CDR1 is MNHEY and CDR2 is SVGAGI in the germline V gene. The CDR3 is 12 residues long. V was trimmed by 8 bases and J by 3 bases, leaving 7 bases between them. Here the CDR3 DNA reads TGTGCCAGCCTTAAGGACACCGGGGAGCTGTTTTTT. Translation: CASLKDTGELFF.

The chain combines TRBV7-8 with TRBJ2-7; no clear D. The V end lost 2 bases, the J end lost 3 bases, and 5 bases lay between the germline ends. This CDR3 is 12 amino acids long. The germline V gene encodes CDR1 SGHVS and CDR2 FQNEAQ. DNA of the CDR3: TGTGCCAGCAGCTTAAATGACTACGAGCAGTACTTC. This translates into CASSLNDYEQYF.

The rearrangement uses TRBV7-2 and TRBJ1-4; a possible D gene is TRBD1 (6 bases). CDR1 is SGHTA and CDR2 is FQGNSA in the germline V gene. Trimming pared 5 bases from V and 9 bases from J, leaving 25 bases between. The CDR3 has 17 residues. The CDR3 reads CASSRDSGGHRVQKLFF. The CDR3 nucleotides read TGTGCCAGCAGCCGTGACAGTGGGGGACACCGAGTCCAAAAACTGTTTTTT.

The rearrangement joins TRBV29-1 to TRBJ2-2; the D gene is possibly TRBD1 (6 bases). The length of the CDR3 is 15 residues. Trimming cost V 6 bases and J 1 base, with 15 bases left between them. Germline CDR1 is SQVTM and CDR2 is ANQGSEA. CDR3 region: CSVGFRDKNTGELFF. CDR3 coding DNA: TGCAGCGTAGGATTTCGGGACAAGAACACCGGGGAGCTGTTTTTT.

V is TRBV19 and J is TRBJ2-5; 12 nucleotides line up with TRBD1. Germline trimming cut 3 bases from V and 5 bases from J; bases unmatched to any gene: 4. The CDR3 covers 15 residues. From germline, CDR1 is LNHDA and CDR2 SQIVND (reference sequence). The CDR3 sequence: CASSMGQGAGETQYF. CDR3 sequence (DNA): TGTGCCAGTAGTATGGGACAGGGGGCAGGGGAGACCCAGTACTTC.

A word on this clone: Additional DNA sequences in this sample encode the identical CDR3. This rearrangement joins TRBV3-1 (or the pseudogene TRBV3-2) to TRBJ1-3, with TRBD1 matching 8 bases. J was trimmed by 0 bases and V by 1 base; bases with no gene match: 2. CDR1 and CDR2 (germline): LGHDT, YNNKEL (reference sequence). The CDR3 is 16 amino acids. CDR3 in amino acids: CASSQGTGFSGNTIYF. The DNA of the CDR3 is TGTGCCAGCAGCCAAGGGACAGGGTTCTCTGGAAACACCATATATTTT.

The V call is TRBV6-5, the J call TRBJ1-2; D is uncertain. The germline gives CDR1 MNHEY, CDR2 SVGAGI. The CDR3 runs 12 residues. V gave up 6 bases and J gave up 8 bases, with 13 bases separating them. CDR3 nucleotide sequence: TGTGCCAGCAGCTGGGCGCCTGGAGGCTACACCTTC. Translating gives CASSWAPGGYTF.

This chain links TRBV19 with TRBJ2-7, with 12 bases that match TRBD2. The junction had 6 bases not matched to a gene; V was cut back by 5 bases and J by 4 bases. The CDR3 consists of 15 residues. CDR1 and CDR2 (germline): LNHDA, SQIVND (reference sequence). For the CDR3, the DNA is TGTGCCAGTAGTGCCAGACTAGCGGGAGCGTACGAGCAGTACTTC. Translating it yields CASSARLAGAYEQYF.

V usage is TRBV5-6 and J usage is TRBJ1-2, with 7 bases matching TRBD1. J gave up 7 bases and V 2 bases, and 5 bases lay outside the gene matches. CDR1 is SGHDT and CDR2 is YYEEEE in the germline V gene. The CDR3 has 13 residues. In nucleotides, the CDR3 is TGTGCCAGCAGCTTAGGGGGCTTGGGTGGCTACACCTTC. It specifies CASSLGGLGGYTF.

This clone has a handful of counts. The rearrangement joins TRBV19 to TRBJ2-1, with D hard to call. Germline CDR1 reads LNHDA; CDR2 reads SQIVND (reference sequence). The CDR3 totals 13 residues. V was pared by 3 bases and J by 10 bases, with 13 bases between. Here the CDR3 DNA reads TGTGCCAGTAGTATTGAAGGTTTGGTCGAGCAGTTCTTC. This encodes CASSIEGLVEQFF.

J is TRBJ2-5 and V is TRBV28, with 10 positions matching TRBD2. The CDR3 consists of 19 residues. After removal of 6 bases from V and 3 bases from J, the junction contained 19 bases not matched to a gene. Germline V gene data show CDR1 as MDHEN and CDR2 as SYDVKM. Written as DNA, the CDR3 is TGTGCCAGCAGCCCCGAAACAGCGGGAGGGCCGGGGGTCGAAGAGACCCAGTACTTC. Translating gives CASSPETAGGPGVEETQYF.

V usage is TRBV6-5 and J usage is TRBJ2-7, with 8 bases matching TRBD1. The CDR3 loop spans 15 amino acids. Germline CDR1 reads MNHEY; CDR2 reads SVGAGI. V gave up 6 bases and J gave up 6 bases; unmatched junction bases: 13. The CDR3 is CASRWTGSLRTEQYF. The CDR3 bases are TGTGCCAGCAGGTGGACAGGGAGCCTCCGAACCGAGCAGTACTTC.

This clone showed up just once. The chain has TRBV4-2 and TRBJ1-1; TRBD1 agrees at 9 bases. J gave up 1 base and V 4 bases, and 10 bases lay outside the gene matches. The CDR3 has 17 residues. Germline CDR1 LGHNA, CDR2 YNFKEQ. CDR3 sequence reads: CASSRRDRAEGNTEAFF. The CDR3 DNA reads as TGTGCCAGCAGCCGAAGGGACAGGGCGGAAGGGAACACTGAAGCTTTCTTT.

The CDR3 is CASSLGTSVQETQYF. CDR3 nucleotide sequence: TGTGCCAGCAGTCTAGGGACTAGCGTACAAGAGACCCAGTACTTC. V and J are TRBV28 and TRBJ2-5; 10 bases match TRBD2. The CDR3 loop spans 15 amino acids. Germline V gene data show CDR1 as MDHEN and CDR2 as SYDVKM. V lost 5 bases to trimming and J lost 2 bases; unmatched junction nucleotides: 5.

V is TRBV28 and J is TRBJ2-5, with 8 positions matching TRBD2. V was clipped by 6 bases and J by 0 bases; unmatched bases: 9. Germline V CDR1 and CDR2: MDHEN, SYDVKM. The CDR3 has 16 residues. CDR3 sequence reads: CASSPSGPTYQETQYF. The CDR3 DNA sequence: TGTGCCAGCAGCCCTAGCGGGCCGACTTACCAAGAGACCCAGTACTTC.

J is TRBJ2-1 and V is TRBV12-5, with a possible D match to TRBD1 (5 bases). Per the germline V gene, CDR1 is LGHNT and CDR2 is FRNRAP. V lost 3 bases and J lost 9, with 9 bases in between. The CDR3 is made up of 12 amino acids. The CDR3 nucleotides read TGTGCTAGTGGTTTCCAGGGAAGTGAGCAGTTCTTC. This translates into CASGFQGSEQFF.